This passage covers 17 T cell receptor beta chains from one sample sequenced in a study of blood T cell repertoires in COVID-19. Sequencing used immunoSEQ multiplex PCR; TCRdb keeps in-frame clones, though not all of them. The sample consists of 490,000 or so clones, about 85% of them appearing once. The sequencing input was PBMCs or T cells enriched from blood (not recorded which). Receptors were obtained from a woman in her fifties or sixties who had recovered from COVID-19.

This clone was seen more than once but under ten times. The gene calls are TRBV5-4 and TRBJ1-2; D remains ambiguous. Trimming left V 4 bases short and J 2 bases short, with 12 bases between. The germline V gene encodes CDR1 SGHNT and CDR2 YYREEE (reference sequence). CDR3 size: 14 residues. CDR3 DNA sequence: TGTGCCAGCAGCGCACCCACAGAGAACTATGGCTACACCTTC. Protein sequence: CASSAPTENYGYTF.

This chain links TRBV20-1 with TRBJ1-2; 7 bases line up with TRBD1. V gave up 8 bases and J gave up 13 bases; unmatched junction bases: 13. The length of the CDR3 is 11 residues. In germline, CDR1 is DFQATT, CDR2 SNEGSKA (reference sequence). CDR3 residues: CSLQGGPLFTF. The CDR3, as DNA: TGCAGTCTCCAGGGGGGTCCCCTTTTCACCTTC.

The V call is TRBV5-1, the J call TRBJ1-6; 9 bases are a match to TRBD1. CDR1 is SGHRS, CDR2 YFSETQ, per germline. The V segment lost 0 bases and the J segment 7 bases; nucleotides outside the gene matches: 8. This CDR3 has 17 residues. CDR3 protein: CASSLGVPGQGNSPLHF. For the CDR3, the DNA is TGCGCCAGCAGCTTGGGTGTACCGGGACAGGGAAATTCACCCCTCCACTTT.

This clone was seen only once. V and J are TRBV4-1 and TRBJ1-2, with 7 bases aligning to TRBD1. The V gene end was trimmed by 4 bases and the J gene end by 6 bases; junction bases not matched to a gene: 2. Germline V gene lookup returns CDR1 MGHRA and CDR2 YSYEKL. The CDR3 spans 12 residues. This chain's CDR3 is CASSLQGNGYTF. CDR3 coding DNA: TGCGCCAGCAGCCTACAGGGGAATGGCTACACCTTC.

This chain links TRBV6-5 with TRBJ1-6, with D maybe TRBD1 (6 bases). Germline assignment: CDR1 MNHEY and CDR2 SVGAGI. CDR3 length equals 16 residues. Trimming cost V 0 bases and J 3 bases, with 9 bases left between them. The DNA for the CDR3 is TGTGCCAGCAGTTACTCGAGGGGGTTCTATAATTCACCCCTCCACTTT. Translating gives CASSYSRGFYNSPLHF.

CDR3 sequence: CASSIVSGYTF. The CDR3 nucleotides read TGTGCCAGCAGCATAGTGAGTGGCTACACCTTC. The chain uses TRBV7-2 and TRBJ1-2; D gene ambiguous. This CDR3 is 11 amino acids long. V was shortened by 5 bases and J by 7 bases, with 8 bases between the two germline ends. Per germline, CDR1 SGHTA and CDR2 FQGNSA.

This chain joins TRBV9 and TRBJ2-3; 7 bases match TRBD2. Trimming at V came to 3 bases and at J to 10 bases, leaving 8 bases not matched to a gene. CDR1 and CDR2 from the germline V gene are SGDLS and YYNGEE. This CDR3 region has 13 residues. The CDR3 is CASSASGQASQYF. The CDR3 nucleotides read TGTGCCAGCAGCGCTAGCGGCCAAGCGTCGCAGTATTTT.

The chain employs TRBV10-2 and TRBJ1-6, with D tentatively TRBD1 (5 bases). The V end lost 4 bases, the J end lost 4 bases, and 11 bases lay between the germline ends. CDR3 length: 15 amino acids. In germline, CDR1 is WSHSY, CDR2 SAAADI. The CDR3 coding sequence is TGCGCCAGCAGTGTTCTGGGGGGGTATAATTCACCCCTCCACTTT. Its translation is CASSVLGGYNSPLHF.

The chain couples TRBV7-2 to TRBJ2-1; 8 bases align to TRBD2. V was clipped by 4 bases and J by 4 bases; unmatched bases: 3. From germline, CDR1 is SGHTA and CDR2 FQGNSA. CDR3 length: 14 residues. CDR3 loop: CASSYGGVYNEQFF. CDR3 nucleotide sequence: TGTGCCAGCAGCTACGGGGGGGTATACAATGAGCAGTTCTTC.

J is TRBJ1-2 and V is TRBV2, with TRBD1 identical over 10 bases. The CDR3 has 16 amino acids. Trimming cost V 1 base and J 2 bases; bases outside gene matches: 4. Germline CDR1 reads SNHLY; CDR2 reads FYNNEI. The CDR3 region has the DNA TGTGCCAGCAGTGAAGTTATGGGACAGGGGAACTATGGCTACACCTTC. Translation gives CASSEVMGQGNYGYTF.

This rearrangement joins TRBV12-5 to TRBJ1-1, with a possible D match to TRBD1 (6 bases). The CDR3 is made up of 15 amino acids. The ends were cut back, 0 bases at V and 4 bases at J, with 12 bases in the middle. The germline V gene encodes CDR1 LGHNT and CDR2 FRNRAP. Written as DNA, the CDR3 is TGTGCTAGTGGTTTGGTACTCGGCAGGGGCACTGAAGCTTTCTTT. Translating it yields CASGLVLGRGTEAFF.

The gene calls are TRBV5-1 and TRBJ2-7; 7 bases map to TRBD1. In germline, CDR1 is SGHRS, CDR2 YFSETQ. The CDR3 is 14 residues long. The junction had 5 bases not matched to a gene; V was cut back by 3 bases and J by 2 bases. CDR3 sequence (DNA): TGCGCCAGCAGCTCGCTGGGGACAGCCTACGAGCAGTACTTC. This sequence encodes CASSSLGTAYEQYF.

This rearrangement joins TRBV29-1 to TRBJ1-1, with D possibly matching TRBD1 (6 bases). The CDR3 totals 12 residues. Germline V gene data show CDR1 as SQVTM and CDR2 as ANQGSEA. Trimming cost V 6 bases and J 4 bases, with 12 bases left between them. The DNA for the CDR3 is TGCAGCGTCCCCGCAGGGGTCACTGAAGCTTTCTTT. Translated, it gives CSVPAGVTEAFF.

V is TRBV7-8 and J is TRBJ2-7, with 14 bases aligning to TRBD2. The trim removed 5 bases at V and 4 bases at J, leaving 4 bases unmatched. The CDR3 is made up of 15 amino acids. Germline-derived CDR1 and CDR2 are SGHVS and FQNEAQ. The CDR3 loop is CASSLTSGGEYEQYF. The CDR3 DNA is TGTGCCAGCAGCCTGACTAGCGGGGGGGAGTACGAGCAGTACTTC.

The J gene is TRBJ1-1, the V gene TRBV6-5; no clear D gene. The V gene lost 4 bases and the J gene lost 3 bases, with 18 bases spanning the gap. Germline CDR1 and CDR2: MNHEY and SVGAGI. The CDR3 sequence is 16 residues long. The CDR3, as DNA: TGTGCCAGCAGTTTTACCTCGGGAAACTTAGACACTGAAGCTTTCTTT. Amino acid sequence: CASSFTSGNLDTEAFF.

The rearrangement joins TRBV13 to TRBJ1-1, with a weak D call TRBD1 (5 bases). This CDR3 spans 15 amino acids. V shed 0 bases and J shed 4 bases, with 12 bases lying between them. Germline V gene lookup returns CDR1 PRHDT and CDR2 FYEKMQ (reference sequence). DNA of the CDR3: TGTGCCAGCAGCTTAGGGCCAGGTAGGGGCACTGAAGCTTTCTTT. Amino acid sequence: CASSLGPGRGTEAFF. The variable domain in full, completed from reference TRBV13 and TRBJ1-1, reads AAGVIQSPRHLIKEKRETATLKCYPIPRHDTVYWYQQGPGQDPQFLISFYEKMQSDKGSIPDRFSAQQFSDYHSELNMSSLELGDSALYFCASSLGPGRGTEAFFGQGTRLTVV.

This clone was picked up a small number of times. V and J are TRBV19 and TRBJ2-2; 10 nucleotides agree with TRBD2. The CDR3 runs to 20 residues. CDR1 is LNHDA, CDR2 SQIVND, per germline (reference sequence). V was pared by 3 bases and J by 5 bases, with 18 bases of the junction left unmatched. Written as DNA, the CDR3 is TGTGCCAGTAGTATTTGGGGGTTTGGTGCTTCTAGCGGGGGAACCGGGGAGCTGTTTTTT. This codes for CASSIWGFGASSGGTGELFF. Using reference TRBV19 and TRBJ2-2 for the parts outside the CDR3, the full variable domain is DGGITQSPKYLFRKEGQNVTLSCEQNLNHDAMYWYRQDPGQGLRLIYYSQIVNDFQKGDIAEGYSVSREKKESFPLTVTSAQKNPTAFYLCASSIWGFGASSGGTGELFFGEGSRLTVL.